A single T cell receptor beta chain is shown here with its context. This clonotype has more than one count but fewer than ten. The target of this receptor is not known. No clone much larger than this one lies a single base away; base qualities are absent. Sequencing was performed on an Illumina HiSeq 1500. The raw public data were reprocessed by TCRdb itself: fastp quality trimming at Q25, MiXCR clonotype calling, in-frame beta chains only. Rows are unified per CDR3 protein, each entry keeping the most common DNA and genes. This sample holds over 150,000 distinct CDR3 sequences; approximately 18% were observed only once. The top ten clonotypes cover approximately 25% of the sample. The data originate from a study of T cell repertoires in cytomegalovirus infection (dated by TCRdb to the late 2010s). About the full investigation: Because public TCR beta signatures pointed to carriage of CMV infection together with the matching HLA type, the HLA type of each donor mattered for the analysis. Broader findings and caveats from the paper: In the ex vivo response, HLA-C-restricted CMV-specific TCR beta clonotypes were dominant, and in two of eight donors the single most frequent clonotype came from this HLA-C-restricted group. In both this cohort and an independent cohort of some 350 donors, the cumulative frequency of public TCR beta family members distinguished carriers of CMV infection plus the relevant HLA type.

Including cysteine and phenylalanine, the CDR3 has 13 amino acids. The sequence is cut down to CDR3 DNA, 39 bases in frame from base 1. The V and J ends are trimmed by 0 bases and 4 bases, leaving 6 bases between them. The V and J segments used are TRBV12-3 or TRBV12-4 and TRBJ1-2, with the D segment identity uncertain. Sequenced material: CD8+ T cells from PBMCs. The receptor was isolated from a human donor in good health (CMV status not recorded). Some clones in this sample may be carry-over from other donors' samples. The CDR3 protein is CASSLAMAYGYTF. The DNA reads TGTGCCAGCAGTTTAGCCATGGCCTATGGCTACACCTTC.